This T cell receptor beta chain was observed in a study of spatial heterogeneity in lung cancer. Sample time point: sample taken at primary tumor resection. Whole RNA obtained from tumor, nontumor lung or frozen PBMC underwent sequencing without sorting. By sample share, this clonotype is medium-sized. V lost 0 bases and J lost 3, with 0 bases in between. The CDR3 consists of 13 residues. Germline V gene lookup returns CDR1 SGHVS and CDR2 FQNEAQ. One entry per CDR3 protein, called by TCRdb with MiXCR from the 5' RACE reads. The sample holds 20,000 to 25,000 distinct CDR3 sequences, around 5% seen once.

The chain joins TRBV7-8 to TRBJ2-6; D gene uncertain. The sample in question was PBMCs, obtained at surgery. This clonotype originated in a male donor with early-stage non-small cell lung cancer. CDR3 sequence (DNA): TGTGCCAGCAGCTTAGCTGGGGCCAACGTCCTGACTTTC. Residues: CASSLAGANVLTF.